This passage covers 30 T cell receptor beta chains from one sample sequenced in a study of somatic mutations in cytotoxic T cells in rheumatoid arthritis. TCRdb keeps only in-frame clones here, not all; method: immunoSEQ multiplex PCR. The table shows around 15,000 clones, with around four fifths occurring only once. Source material: CD8+ T cells sorted from blood. Receptors were obtained from an adult with rheumatoid arthritis.

The chain combines TRBV2 with TRBJ2-7, with D possibly matching TRBD1 (7 bases). The CDR3 extends over 16 amino acids. Trimming took 1 base from V and 6 from J, leaving 19 bases between them. Germline-derived CDR1 and CDR2 are SNHLY and FYNNEI. CDR3 sequence: CASSEGGRTGKFEQYF. DNA for the CDR3: TGTGCCAGCAGTGAAGGGGGGAGGACAGGAAAGTTCGAGCAGTACTTC. The variable domain in full, with the rest retrieved from reference TRBV2 and TRBJ2-7, is EPEVTQTPSHQVTQMGQEVILRCVPISNHLYFYWYRQILGQKVEFLVSFYNNEISEKSEIFDDQFSVERPDGSNFTLKIRSTKLEDSAMYFCASSEGGRTGKFEQYFGPGTRLTVT.

The chain carries TRBV6-1 and TRBJ1-1; D unclear. Germline values: CDR1 MNHNS, CDR2 SASEGT. With 3 bases removed from V and 1 base from J, the gap between germline ends came to 9 bases. The CDR3 covers 14 residues. The CDR3 nucleotides read TGTGCCAGCAGTGAGTTGGCAGAGAACACTGAAGCTTTCTTT. Its protein product is CASSELAENTEAFF.

The gene calls are TRBV11-3 and TRBJ1-2; D gene uncertain. The germline V gene encodes CDR1 SGHNT and CDR2 YENEEA. V was pared by 4 bases and J by 2 bases, with 5 bases between. The CDR3 contains 12 residues. The CDR3 loop is CASSSSNYGYTF. CDR3 DNA: TGTGCCAGCAGCTCCTCCAACTATGGCTACACCTTC.

This chain uses TRBV7-6 with TRBJ2-5; D may be TRBD2 (6 bases). The CDR3 consists of 16 residues. Between the trimmed V and J ends, which lost 1 base and 3 bases, there was a span of 15 bases. CDR1 SGHVS and CDR2 FNYEAQ come from the germline V gene. The CDR3 here is CASSLGPFPGEETQYF. Here the CDR3 DNA reads TGTGCCAGCAGCTTAGGTCCCTTCCCGGGGGAAGAGACCCAGTACTTC.

The V and J genes are TRBV27 and TRBJ2-7, with D tentatively TRBD1 or TRBD2 (5 bases each). The germline gives CDR1 MNHEY, CDR2 SMNVEV (reference sequence). This CDR3 spans 13 amino acids. Trimming removed 3 bases from V and 6 bases from J, with 12 bases in between. CDR3 bases: TGTGCCAGCAGTTTTGGGGGTCTCTTCGAGCAGTACTTC. Translated: CASSFGGLFEQYF.

The chain has TRBV29-1 and TRBJ2-7; no reliable D call. The CDR3 is 13 amino acids. The germline CDR1 and CDR2 sequences are SQVTM and ANQGSEA. The germline V and J ends were trimmed by 7 bases and 3 bases, with 16 bases remaining between them. CDR3 DNA: TGCAGCGCCACCGATATGCAGTACTACGAGCAGTACTTC. Translated: CSATDMQYYEQYF.

This chain joins TRBV7-9 and TRBJ2-5; 12 bases are shared with TRBD2. The V gene end was trimmed by 4 bases and the J gene end by 4 bases; junction bases not matched to a gene: 10. Per the germline V gene, CDR1 is SEHNR and CDR2 is FQNEAQ (reference sequence). The CDR3 is 17 amino acids. CDR3 sequence reads: CASSYSSSSGGAETQYF. In DNA form, the CDR3 reads TGTGCCAGCAGCTACTCATCTTCTAGCGGGGGGGCAGAGACCCAGTACTTC. Looking up the rest from reference TRBV7-9 and TRBJ2-5 gives the full variable domain: DTGVSQNPRHKITKRGQNVTFRCDPISEHNRLYWYRQTLGQGPEFLTYFQNEAQLEKSRLLSDRFSAERPKGSFSTLEIQRTEQGDSAMYLCASSYSSSSGGAETQYFGPGTRLLVL.

The V gene is TRBV6-5, the J gene TRBJ1-1, with a possible D match to TRBD1 (6 bases). Germline CDR1 and CDR2: MNHEY and SVGAGI. The CDR3 contains 11 residues. V was shortened by 3 bases and J by 11 bases, with 10 bases between the two germline ends. The DNA for the CDR3 is TGTGCCAGCAGTTATTCAGGGGAGGCTTTCTTT. It is translated as CASSYSGEAFF.

The chain joins TRBV10-3 to TRBJ1-4; D might be TRBD1 (6 bases). CDR1 ENHRY and CDR2 SYGVKD come from the germline V gene. The germline V and J ends were trimmed by 6 bases and 5 bases, with 10 bases remaining between them. The CDR3 extends over 13 amino acids. The CDR3 DNA sequence: TGTGCCATCAGGGGGGGCCTCAATGAAAAACTGTTTTTT. Protein sequence: CAIRGGLNEKLFF.

The rearrangement uses TRBV27 and TRBJ1-1; possible D gene TRBD1, 6 bases. Germline V gene data show CDR1 as MNHEY and CDR2 as SMNVEV (reference sequence). Trimming cost V 5 bases and J 7 bases, with 11 bases left between them. There are 12 residues in the CDR3. In DNA form, the CDR3 reads TGTGCCAGCAGTGACAGGATCTATGAAGCTTTCTTT. Amino acids: CASSDRIYEAFF.

By proportion, this clone is medium-sized. Other DNA sequences of this sample code for an identical CDR3. This chain joins TRBV7-9 and TRBJ1-1; D is undetermined. Trimming stripped 5 bases from V and 1 base from J, with 14 bases between. The CDR3 has 15 residues. The V gene's germline CDR1 is SEHNR and CDR2 FQNEAQ (reference sequence). The CDR3 DNA reads TGTGCCAGCAGCCAAGGTCCGGGAAGGAACACTGAAGCTTTCTTT. Amino acid sequence: CASSQGPGRNTEAFF.

The chain combines TRBV6-5 with TRBJ2-1; D gene unclear. Germline-derived CDR1 and CDR2 are MNHEY and SVGAGI. V gave up 9 bases and J gave up 4 bases, with 16 bases separating them. The CDR3 has 14 residues. The CDR3 protein is CASSIGRNYNEQFF. Written as DNA, the CDR3 is TGTGCCAGTTCTATTGGACGGAATTACAATGAGCAGTTCTTC.

The CDR3 reads CASSVERFTDTQYF. The CDR3 nucleotides are TGTGCCAGCAGCGTAGAACGATTCACAGATACGCAGTATTTT. The gene calls are TRBV9 and TRBJ2-3; D unresolved. The length of the CDR3 is 14 residues. Trimming stripped 0 bases from V and 2 bases from J, with 7 bases between. CDR1 SGDLS and CDR2 YYNGEE come from the germline V gene.

This chain connects TRBV11-3 to TRBJ2-7, with TRBD2 identical over 7 bases. Germline CDR1 reads SGHNT; CDR2 reads YENEEA. V lost 7 bases, J lost 3 bases, and 6 bases stayed unmatched. The CDR3 has 13 residues. This CDR3 is CASTPRGSYEQYF. The CDR3 DNA reads as TGTGCCAGCACCCCTCGCGGGAGCTACGAGCAGTACTTC. The whole variable domain, remainder taken from reference TRBV11-3 and TRBJ2-7, is EAGVVQSPRYKIIEKKQPVAFWCNPISGHNTLYWYLQNLGQGPELLIRYENEEAVDDSQLPKDRFSAERLKGVDSTLKIQPAELGDSAVYLCASTPRGSYEQYFGPGTRLTVT.

This clone has a single count. This chain links TRBV19 with TRBJ2-3, with no clear D. V was trimmed by 6 bases and J by 2 bases, leaving 15 bases between them. CDR1 LNHDA and CDR2 SQIVND come from the germline V gene (reference sequence). CDR3 length: 15 residues. CDR3 amino acids: CASSDTWRLTDTQYF. The CDR3 DNA reads as TGTGCCAGTAGCGACACATGGCGGCTCACAGATACGCAGTATTTT.

This chain connects TRBV30 to TRBJ2-5; 7 nucleotides align to TRBD1. In germline, CDR1 is GTSNPN, CDR2 SVGIG (reference sequence). The CDR3 loop spans 16 amino acids. J was trimmed by 7 bases and V by 7 bases; bases with no gene match: 21. The CDR3 DNA reads TGTGCCTTGCTGGACAGGACTGAAACCCCCACCGGGACCCAGTACTTC. It specifies CALLDRTETPTGTQYF.

The chain couples TRBV28 to TRBJ2-3, with 8 nucleotides matching TRBD1. The CDR3 covers 14 residues. J lost 2 bases, V lost 11 bases, and 9 bases had no gene match. Germline assignment: CDR1 MDHEN and CDR2 SYDVKM. In nucleotides, the CDR3 is TGTGCCGGCGCCGGGGACAGGCACACAGATACGCAGTATTTT. As protein: CAGAGDRHTDTQYF.

The chain has TRBV7-2 and TRBJ1-2; possibly TRBD1 for D (5 bases). From germline, CDR1 is SGHTA and CDR2 FQGNSA. V was clipped by 3 bases and J by 5 bases, with 10 bases between them. There are 13 residues in the CDR3. The CDR3 DNA reads as TGTGCCAGCAGCTTTGGGACTGCTTATGGCTACACCTTC. Its protein is CASSFGTAYGYTF.

The gene calls are TRBV27 and TRBJ2-1, with D possibly being TRBD1 or TRBD2 (6 bases each). V was shortened by 3 bases and J by 11 bases, with 11 bases between the two germline ends. In germline, CDR1 is MNHEY, CDR2 SMNVEV (reference sequence). The CDR3 spans 12 residues. The CDR3 coding sequence is TGTGCCAGCAGTTTGGGGGGCGGAAAGCAGTTCTTC. Translated, it gives CASSLGGGKQFF.

The chain employs TRBV7-9 and TRBJ1-1; D gene unclear. Germline CDR1 is SEHNR and CDR2 is FQNEAQ (reference sequence). V lost 2 bases to trimming and J lost 8 bases, with 18 bases between them. The CDR3 runs 15 residues. CDR3 sequence reads: CASSLKGAEETEAFF. DNA for the CDR3: TGTGCCAGCAGCTTAAAGGGAGCAGAGGAAACAGAAGCTTTCTTT.

The gene calls are TRBV7-6 and TRBJ1-4; D unresolved. This CDR3 region has 15 residues. Deletions cut 1 base from V and 8 bases from J, with 14 bases between. The germline V gene has CDR1 SGHVS and CDR2 FNYEAQ. CDR3 nucleotides: TGTGCCAGCAGCTTAGAGGCGGAGGTCGAAGAAAAACTGTTTTTT. This sequence encodes CASSLEAEVEEKLFF.

This clone was found a few times. The chain joins TRBV7-9 to TRBJ2-1; D is possibly TRBD2 (5 bases). V lost 5 bases and J 3 bases, leaving 14 bases between the germline ends. The V gene's germline CDR1 is SEHNR and CDR2 FQNEAQ (reference sequence). This CDR3 has 15 residues. The CDR3 nucleotides are TGTGCCAGCAGCGGAGAGGGTGAGGTCTACAATGAGCAGTTCTTC. It is translated as CASSGEGEVYNEQFF.

V gene TRBV7-2 combines with J gene TRBJ2-1; D ambiguous. From germline, CDR1 is SGHTA and CDR2 FQGNSA. The length of the CDR3 is 13 residues. V shed 1 base and J shed 7 bases, with 8 bases lying between them. In DNA form, the CDR3 reads TGTGCCAGCAGCTTAGAGAATCGTAATGAGCAGTTCTTC. The encoded protein is CASSLENRNEQFF.

The J gene is TRBJ2-1, the V gene TRBV7-6; D gene unclear. V was clipped by 3 bases and J by 0 bases, with 3 bases between them. The CDR3 length is 13 residues. From germline, CDR1 is SGHVS and CDR2 FNYEAQ. The CDR3 DNA follows: TGTGCCAGCAGCTTGCGCTCCTACAATGAGCAGTTCTTC. Residues: CASSLRSYNEQFF.

The rearrangement uses TRBV18 and TRBJ2-3; D unclear. Trimming left V 0 bases short and J 0 bases short, with 1 base between. Germline V gene data show CDR1 as KGHSH and CDR2 as LQKENI. The CDR3 is 13 amino acids. The CDR3 loop reads CASSPPSTDTQYF. In DNA, the CDR3 is TGTGCCAGCTCACCACCTAGCACAGATACGCAGTATTTT.

V usage is TRBV19 and J usage is TRBJ2-1; 9 bases are a match to TRBD1. V was pared by 3 bases and J by 4 bases, with 4 bases of the junction left unmatched. CDR3 length: 15 amino acids. Germline V gene sequence: CDR1 LNHDA, CDR2 SQIVND (reference sequence). The CDR3 DNA sequence: TGTGCCAGTAGTATTACAGGGACAGGGTACAATGAGCAGTTCTTC. Translating gives CASSITGTGYNEQFF.

The chain has TRBV13 and TRBJ2-3, with a possible D match to TRBD2 (5 bases). Germline CDR1 is PRHDT and CDR2 is FYEKMQ (reference sequence). The germline V and J ends were trimmed by 6 bases and 6 bases, with 10 bases remaining between them. The CDR3 consists of 12 residues. CDR3 sequence (DNA): TGTGCCAGCAGTAATAGCGCCGATACGCAGTATTTT. This gives the protein CASSNSADTQYF.

V usage is TRBV4-2 and J usage is TRBJ1-6; D is uncertain. The CDR3 contains 12 residues. The germline V gene has CDR1 LGHNA and CDR2 YNFKEQ. V was cut by 0 bases and J by 9 bases, with 3 bases left in between. The CDR3 is CASSQDSSPLHF. CDR3 sequence (DNA): TGTGCCAGCAGCCAAGATTCTTCACCCCTCCACTTT.

This clone was detected a few times. The chain employs TRBV5-6 and TRBJ2-7, with 12 bases matching TRBD2. The CDR3 has 14 residues. Germline V gene sequence: CDR1 SGHDT, CDR2 YYEEEE. The J segment lost 7 bases and the V segment lost 4 bases, leaving 6 bases of the junction unmatched. The CDR3 DNA reads as TGTGCCAGCAGCCTCAATGGACTAGCGGGGGAGCAGTACTTC. Protein: CASSLNGLAGEQYF.

This sequence joins TRBV5-4 and TRBJ2-2; TRBD2 agrees at 9 bases. Trimming removed 2 bases from V and 7 bases from J; junction bases left unmatched: 9. The germline CDR1 and CDR2 sequences are SGHNT and YYREEE (reference sequence). This CDR3 has 16 amino acids. CDR3 region: CASSFEAGGAHGELFF. CDR3 coding DNA: TGTGCCAGCAGCTTCGAGGCGGGGGGGGCGCACGGGGAGCTGTTTTTT.